This TCR beta chain was recovered during a study of cytomegalovirus exposure and HLA in healthy donors. Whole-study findings and limits: Most TCR sequences proved rare, with some public TCRs found in many donors. The authors listed 150 to 200 TCR beta chains as cytomegalovirus-associated. In a later analysis, parvovirus B19, influenza, CMV and Epstein-Barr virus appeared linked to several top co-occurrence clusters. Analysis performed later showed TCR beta chains linked to HLA being more clonally expanded than equally common others.

The V gene lost 1 base and the J gene lost 7 bases, with 13 bases spanning the gap. Germline V CDR1 and CDR2: MGHRA, YSYEKL. This CDR3 spans 14 amino acids. Concerning this clone: The antigen is undetermined.

A multiplex PCR was run with 60 Vbeta primers and 13 Jbeta primers. Profiled with immunoSEQ multiplex PCR; TCRdb holds only in-frame clones, not every one. Of under 130,000 clones in the sample, 70% were seen once. What was sequenced was PBMCs. The clonotype was recovered from a man aged 35 to 55 in good health and CMV-seropositive. The chain carries TRBV4-1 and TRBJ1-1; D is perhaps TRBD1 (6 bases). The CDR3 reads CASSQAWGPNEAFF. The CDR3 coding sequence is TGCGCCAGCAGCCAAGCCTGGGGGCCTAATGAAGCTTTCTTT.